The clone carrying this T cell receptor (beta chain) was counted only a few times. CDR3 length: 15 amino acids. In germline, CDR1 is KGHSH, CDR2 LQKENI. The V gene end was trimmed by 0 bases and the J gene end by 7 bases; junction bases not matched to a gene: 2. The data originate from a study of control samples from healthy donors and cancer patients. Sequencing used immunoSEQ multiplex PCR; TCRdb keeps in-frame clones, though not all of them. The table shows 130,000 or so clones, with roughly 91% occurring only once. The sample was blood. The chain joins TRBV18 to TRBJ1-6; 8 positions agree with TRBD1. This clonotype was sampled from a man between 40 and 49 years old in good health. The CDR3 DNA is TGTGCCAGCTCACCACCGCCAGGGGGCAATTCACCCCTCCACTTT. Its protein product is CASSPPPGGNSPLHF.